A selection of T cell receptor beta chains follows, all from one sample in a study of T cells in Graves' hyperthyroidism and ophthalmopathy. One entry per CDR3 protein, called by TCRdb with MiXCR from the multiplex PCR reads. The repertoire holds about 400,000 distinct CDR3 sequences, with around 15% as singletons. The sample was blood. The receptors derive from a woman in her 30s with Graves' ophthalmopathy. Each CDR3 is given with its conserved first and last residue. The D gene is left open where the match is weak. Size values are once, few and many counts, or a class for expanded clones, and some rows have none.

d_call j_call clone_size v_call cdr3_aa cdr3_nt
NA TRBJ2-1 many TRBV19 CASSTRTLQGGRTSYNEQFF TGTGCCAGTAGTACTCGGACGCTTCAGGGTGGTCGGACCTCCTACAATGAGCAGTTCTTC
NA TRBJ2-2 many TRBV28 CASSPLGGGGTGELFF TGTGCCAGCAGTCCCCTTGGTGGGGGCGGAACCGGGGAGCTGTTTTTT
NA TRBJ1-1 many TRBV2 CASPGRSNSEAFF TGTGCCAGTCCGGGACGGTCTAATAGTGAAGCTTTCTTT
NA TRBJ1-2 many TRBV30 CAWSGARMSNTF TGTGCCTGGAGTGGGGCACGGATGAGTAACACCTTC
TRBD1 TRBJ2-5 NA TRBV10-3 CAISGTGAGGETQYF TGTGCCATCAGTGGTACAGGGGCAGGAGGAGAGACCCAGTACTTC
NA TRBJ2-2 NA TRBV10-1 CASSESLGQANTGELFF TGCGCCAGCAGTGAGTCTTTGGGACAAGCGAACACCGGGGAGCTGTTTTTT
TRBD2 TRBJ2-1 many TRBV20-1 CSARVTAAGGYNEQFF TGCAGTGCTAGAGTAACGGCAGCGGGGGGGTACAATGAGCAGTTCTTC
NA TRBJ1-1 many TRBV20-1 CSARRTVPATEAFF TGCAGTGCTAGACGGACAGTGCCCGCCACTGAAGCTTTCTTT
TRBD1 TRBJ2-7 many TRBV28 CASSSGTVSSYEQYF TGTGCCAGCAGCTCGGGGACAGTTAGCTCCTACGAGCAGTACTTC
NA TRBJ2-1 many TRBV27 CASSPDRTYNEQFF TGTGCCAGCAGTCCGGACCGGACCTACAATGAACAGTTCTTC
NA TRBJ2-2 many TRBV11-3 CASSRTLLNTGELFF TGTGCCAGCAGCAGGACTTTGTTGAACACCGGGGAGCTGTTTTTT
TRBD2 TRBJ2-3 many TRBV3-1 CASSQVLAGGSDTQYF TGTGCCAGCAGCCAAGTACTAGCGGGGGGTTCAGATACGCAGTATTTT
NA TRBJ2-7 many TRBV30 CAWSVRGRGEQYF TGTGCCTGGAGTGTACGTGGTCGGGGCGAGCAGTACTTC
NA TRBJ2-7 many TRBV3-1 CASSQGGNQGLGGQYF TGTGCCAGCAGCCAAGGGGGGAACCAGGGCCTGGGGGGGCAGTACTTC
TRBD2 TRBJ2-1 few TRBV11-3 CASSLAGGLGEREQFF TGTGCCAGCAGCTTGGCGGGGGGGCTTGGAGAACGTGAGCAGTTCTTC
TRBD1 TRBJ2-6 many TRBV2 CASRERTGGANVLTF TGTGCCAGCAGAGAGAGGACAGGCGGGGCCAACGTCCTGACTTTC
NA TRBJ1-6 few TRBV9 CASSVGGRVLLNSPLHF TGTGCCAGCAGCGTAGGGGGCAGGGTTCTGTTGAATTCACCCCTCCACTTT
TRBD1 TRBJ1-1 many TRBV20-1 CSARGWSGQGYLVPEAFF TGCAGTGCTAGGGGCTGGTCGGGACAGGGCTACCTTGTCCCTGAAGCTTTCTTT
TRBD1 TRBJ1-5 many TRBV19 CASRRTGEDQPQHF TGTGCCAGTAGGAGGACAGGGGAGGATCAGCCCCAGCATTTT
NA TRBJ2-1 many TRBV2 CASKPEPGVLFF TGTGCCAGCAAACCAGAGCCGGGGGTGCTGTTCTTC
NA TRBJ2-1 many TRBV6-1 CASRQGGGYTYNEQFF TGTGCCAGCAGGCAAGGAGGGGGCTATACCTACAATGAGCAGTTCTTC
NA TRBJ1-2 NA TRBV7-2 CASSGGPGEDGYTF TGTGCCAGCAGCGGGGGTCCGGGGGAGGATGGCTACACCTTC
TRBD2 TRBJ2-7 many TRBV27 CASSSGGFDYEQYF TGTGCCAGCAGTAGCGGGGGCTTCGATTACGAGCAGTACTTC
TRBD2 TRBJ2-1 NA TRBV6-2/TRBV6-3 CASSWTSGRGNEQFF TGTGCCAGCAGCTGGACTAGCGGGAGAGGCAATGAGCAGTTCTTC
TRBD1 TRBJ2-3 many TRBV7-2 CASSLDGQGGADTQYF TGTGCCAGCAGCTTAGACGGACAGGGTGGGGCAGATACGCAGTATTTT
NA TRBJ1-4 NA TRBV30 CAWSNRVPRNEKLFF TGTGCCTGGAGTAACCGGGTGCCTCGAAATGAAAAACTGTTTTTT
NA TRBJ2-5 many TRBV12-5 CASGATGGSGETQYF TGTGCTAGTGGAGCGACTGGGGGTAGTGGGGAGACCCAGTACTTC
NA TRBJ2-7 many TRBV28 CASSEDGAGYEQYF TGTGCCAGCAGCGAGGATGGGGCAGGATACGAGCAGTACTTC
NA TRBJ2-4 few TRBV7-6 CASSLYGVAKNIQYF TGTGCCAGCAGCCTCTATGGGGTAGCCAAAAACATTCAGTACTTC
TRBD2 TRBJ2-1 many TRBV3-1 CASSQSGTNYNEQFF TGTGCCAGCAGCCAAAGCGGGACCAATTACAATGAGCAGTTCTTC